This T cell receptor beta chain is drawn from a study of beta chain features in type 1 diabetes. Overall study results and limits: A moderate, significant TCRB CDR3 shortening appeared in type 1 diabetes across four CD4+ subsets.

Expressed TCRB transcripts were sequenced, since all the RNA that had been isolated was reverse transcribed. Clones were read by immunoSEQ multiplex PCR, and TCRdb kept only the in-frame ones, dropping some. Of hundreds of thousands of clones detected, roughly 13% appear once; the ten largest clones hold 0.022%. This CDR3 has 13 amino acids. Germline loops: CDR1 MDHEN, CDR2 SYDVKM. The V gene lost 11 bases and the J gene lost 4 bases, with 16 bases spanning the gap. Purity of each sorted population was above 98%. This clone showed up just a few times. Its matching antigen is unknown. This TCR was sampled from a young man with type 1 diabetes. V gene TRBV28 combines with J gene TRBJ2-3; D is undetermined. The sample taken for sequencing was naive CD4+ T cells from blood. CDR3 DNA: TGTGCCGCCCTGGGCAGGCCCGCAGATACGCAGTATTTT. Its protein product is CAALGRPADTQYF.